A single sample is the source of the 11 T cell receptor beta chains below, sequenced in a study of cytomegalovirus exposure and HLA in healthy donors. Using immunoSEQ multiplex PCR, the repertoire was profiled, and TCRdb retains in-frame clones only, with some absent. The sample shows under 300,000 clones, 80% to 90% of them seen only once. The sample comprised PBMCs. The receptors here all came from a young woman in good health and CMV-seronegative.

The chain carries TRBV5-1 and TRBJ2-1; D remains unclear. In germline, CDR1 is SGHRS, CDR2 YFSETQ. This CDR3 comprises 13 residues. The V end was cut by 4 bases, the J end by 9 bases, with 14 bases between. CDR3 nucleotide sequence: TGCGCCAGCAGCCCTGACTCATACGGTGAGCAGTTCTTC. Translation: CASSPDSYGEQFF.

In this sample, this clone turned up a few times. The chain carries TRBV2 and TRBJ1-2; D call uncertain. This CDR3 has 11 amino acids. The germline gives CDR1 SNHLY, CDR2 FYNNEI. Trimming cost V 11 bases and J 1 base, with 8 bases left between them. The CDR3, as DNA: TGTGCCGGCTCGGGTAACTATGGCTACACCTTC. This encodes CAGSGNYGYTF.

This sequence joins TRBV9 and TRBJ2-1; 7 bases line up with TRBD1. Trimming removed 3 bases from V and 8 bases from J; junction bases left unmatched: 11. Germline CDR1 is SGDLS and CDR2 is YYNGEE. The CDR3 loop spans 15 amino acids. The CDR3 sequence: CASSGRTGIMDEQFF. The CDR3 DNA reads TGTGCCAGCAGCGGACGGACAGGTATTATGGATGAGCAGTTCTTC.

The chain couples TRBV29-1 to TRBJ1-4; no clear D gene. Trimming shortened V by 4 bases and J by 5 bases, and 8 bases separated the two germline ends. In germline, CDR1 is SQVTM, CDR2 ANQGSEA. The CDR3 sequence is 12 residues long. This CDR3 is CSVGSGNEKLFF. CDR3 nucleotide sequence: TGCAGCGTTGGATCGGGGAATGAAAAACTGTTTTTT.

In the case of this clone: The sample holds other DNA sequences that translate to the same CDR3. The chain employs TRBV7-2 and TRBJ2-7; maybe TRBD2 (5 bases). V was pared by 1 base and J by 0 bases, with 7 bases between. Per germline, CDR1 SGHTA and CDR2 FQGNSA. CDR3 length: 14 residues. The CDR3 region has the DNA TGTGCCAGCAGCTTAGTCGGGGACTCCTACGAGCAGTACTTC. This translates into CASSLVGDSYEQYF. Filled out from reference TRBV7-2 and TRBJ2-7, the complete variable domain reads GAGVSQSPSNKVTEKGKDVELRCDPISGHTALYWYRQSLGQGLEFLIYFQGNSAPDKSGLPSDRFSAERTGGSVSTLTIQRTQQEDSAVYLCASSLVGDSYEQYFGPGTRLTVT.

J is TRBJ2-5 and V is TRBV27; TRBD2 might be the D (6 bases). The CDR3 is made up of 16 amino acids. Germline V CDR1 and CDR2: MNHEY, SMNVEV (reference sequence). Trimming left V 4 bases short and J 1 base short, with 16 bases between. The CDR3 DNA sequence: TGTGCCAGCAGTTACCTTTCTAAGCGGGCCCAAGAGACCCAGTACTTC. Translated, it gives CASSYLSKRAQETQYF.

This sequence joins TRBV7-6 and TRBJ2-1; 8 bases map to TRBD1. Per germline, CDR1 SGHVS and CDR2 FNYEAQ. The CDR3 runs 18 residues. Trimming at V came to 4 bases and at J to 0 bases, leaving 11 bases not matched to a gene. CDR3 protein: CASSSWTGIESSYNEQFF. The CDR3 DNA sequence: TGTGCCAGCAGCTCTTGGACAGGGATTGAAAGCTCCTACAATGAGCAGTTCTTC.

This chain links TRBV4-1 with TRBJ2-7; TRBD1 is a possible D gene (5 bases). CDR1 MGHRA and CDR2 YSYEKL come from the germline V gene. This CDR3 is built from 15 residues. V lost 0 bases, J lost 5 bases, and 14 bases lay in between. The CDR3 DNA reads TGCGCCAGCAGCCAAGATGGGTCCAGGGCCCACGAGCAGTACTTC. Translation: CASSQDGSRAHEQYF.

The chain employs TRBV27 and TRBJ1-4; TRBD1 aligns across 7 bases. The CDR3 has 16 amino acids. Germline CDR1 MNHEY, CDR2 SMNVEV (reference sequence). V shed 6 bases, J shed 4 bases, and the junction held 11 bases outside the gene matches. Here the CDR3 DNA reads TGTGCCAGCAGAGATAAGAAACAGGGGCTTAATGAAAAACTGTTTTTT. Amino acids: CASRDKKQGLNEKLFF. The variable domain in full, with the rest retrieved from reference TRBV27 and TRBJ1-4, is EAQVTQNPRYLITVTGKKLTVTCSQNMNHEYMSWYRQDPGLGLRQIYYSMNVEVTDKGDVPEGYKVSRKEKRNFPLILESPSPNQTSLYFCASRDKKQGLNEKLFFGSGTQLSVL.

The chain joins TRBV4-3 to TRBJ1-2, with TRBD1 identical over 7 bases. The CDR3 has 14 residues. CDR1 is LGHNA, CDR2 YSLEER, per germline. J gave up 7 bases and V 2 bases, and 7 bases lay outside the gene matches. The CDR3 protein is CASSQLEGGGGYTF. The DNA for the CDR3 is TGCGCCAGCAGCCAACTAGAAGGGGGCGGTGGCTACACCTTC.

This chain connects TRBV30 to TRBJ1-1, with D possibly being TRBD1 (5 bases). The V end lost 4 bases, the J end lost 1 base, and 10 bases lay between the germline ends. This CDR3 is 13 amino acids long. CDR1 is GTSNPN, CDR2 SVGIG, per germline (reference sequence). The CDR3 spells CAWTLGGNTEAFF. The DNA of the CDR3 is TGTGCCTGGACTTTGGGGGGGAACACTGAAGCTTTCTTT.